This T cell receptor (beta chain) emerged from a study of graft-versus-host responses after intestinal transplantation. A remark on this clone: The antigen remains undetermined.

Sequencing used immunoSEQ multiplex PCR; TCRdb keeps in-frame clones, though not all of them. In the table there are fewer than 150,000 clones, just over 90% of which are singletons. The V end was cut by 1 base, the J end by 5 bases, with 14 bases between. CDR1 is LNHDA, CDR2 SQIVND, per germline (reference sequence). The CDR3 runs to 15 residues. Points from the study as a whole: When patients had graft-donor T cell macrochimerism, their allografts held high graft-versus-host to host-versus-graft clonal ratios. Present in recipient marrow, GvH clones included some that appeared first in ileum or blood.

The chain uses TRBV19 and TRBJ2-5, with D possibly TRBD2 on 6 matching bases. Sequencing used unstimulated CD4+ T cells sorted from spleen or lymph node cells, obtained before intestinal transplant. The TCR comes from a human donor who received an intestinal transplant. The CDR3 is CASSIGGVAEETQYF. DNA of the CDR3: TGTGCCAGTAGTATAGGGGGGGTAGCCGAGGAGACCCAGTACTTC.